One and the same sample provided the 31 T cell receptor beta chains below, sequenced in a study of cytomegalovirus exposure and HLA in healthy donors. Using immunoSEQ multiplex PCR, the repertoire was profiled, and TCRdb retains in-frame clones only, with some absent. The sample contains 130,000 or so clones, 85% of which appear only once. Input material: PBMCs. The receptors were sampled from a woman in her twenties or thirties in good health and CMV-seronegative.

V usage is TRBV12-5 and J usage is TRBJ2-1; D may be TRBD2 (5 bases). V gave up 3 bases and J gave up 4 bases, with 13 bases separating them. CDR3 length: 15 residues. The germline gives CDR1 LGHNT, CDR2 FRNRAP. The CDR3 loop is CASGFPGLGYNEQFF. The CDR3 DNA is TGTGCTAGTGGTTTCCCAGGACTGGGTTACAATGAGCAGTTCTTC. Complete variable domain (other parts from reference TRBV12-5 and TRBJ2-1): DARVTQTPRHKVTEMGQEVTMRCQPILGHNTVFWYRQTMMQGLELLAYFRNRAPLDDSGMPKDRFSAEMPDATLATLKIQPSEPRDSAVYFCASGFPGLGYNEQFFGPGTRLTVL.

This clone was detected only once. This chain connects TRBV7-3 to TRBJ2-2; possibly TRBD2 for D (5 bases). Germline lookup yields CDR1 SGHTA and CDR2 FQGTGA. The CDR3 sequence is 14 residues long. Trimming stripped 0 bases from V and 5 bases from J, with 7 bases between. CDR3 in amino acids: CASSLTGVTGELFF. The CDR3, as DNA: TGTGCCAGCAGCTTAACCGGGGTGACCGGGGAGCTGTTTTTT.

The chain has TRBV5-1 and TRBJ1-1, with TRBD1 matching over 7 bases. Germline loops: CDR1 SGHRS, CDR2 YFSETQ. Germline trimming cut 0 bases from V and 4 bases from J; bases unmatched to any gene: 3. The CDR3 is 14 amino acids. CDR3: CASSLVPGGTEAFF. As DNA, the CDR3 is TGCGCCAGCAGCTTGGTGCCAGGGGGCACTGAAGCTTTCTTT.

The chain has TRBV2 and TRBJ1-2, with 7 bases that match TRBD1. The germline V gene has CDR1 SNHLY and CDR2 FYNNEI. The CDR3 runs 14 residues. J gave up 6 bases and V 8 bases, and 12 bases lay outside the gene matches. The CDR3, as DNA: TGTGCCAGCGGAAAGACAGGGCCAATAGATGGCTACACCTTC. Translating it yields CASGKTGPIDGYTF. The whole variable domain, remainder taken from reference TRBV2 and TRBJ1-2, is EPEVTQTPSHQVTQMGQEVILRCVPISNHLYFYWYRQILGQKVEFLVSFYNNEISEKSEIFDDQFSVERPDGSNFTLKIRSTKLEDSAMYFCASGKTGPIDGYTFGSGTRLTVV.

V and J are TRBV11-3 and TRBJ2-5; maybe TRBD2 (5 bases). The germline gives CDR1 SGHNT, CDR2 YENEEA. This CDR3 comprises 14 residues. V was trimmed by 8 bases and J by 5 bases, leaving 18 bases between them. The CDR3 here is CASGVTTAVETQYF. The CDR3 region has the DNA TGTGCCAGCGGGGTGACTACTGCAGTGGAGACCCAGTACTTC.

The chain carries TRBV19 and TRBJ1-2; a weak D match, TRBD1 (5 bases). V was shortened by 5 bases and J by 3 bases, with 16 bases between the two germline ends. Germline loops: CDR1 LNHDA, CDR2 SQIVND (reference sequence). This CDR3 is built from 15 residues. The CDR3 DNA reads TGTGCCAGTAGTCAGGGTGACCCATGGTACTATGGCTACACCTTC. Translation: CASSQGDPWYYGYTF.

CDR3 nucleotides: TGTGCCAGCAGCTTAGCATCTAGCGGGGGGGAAGAGACCCAGTACTTC. Translation: CASSLASSGGEETQYF. This chain joins TRBV7-6 and TRBJ2-5; 12 bases align to TRBD2. The germline V gene has CDR1 SGHVS and CDR2 FNYEAQ. CDR3 length equals 16 residues. The V and J ends lost 0 bases and 3 bases, in that order; junction bases with no gene match: 2.

The V call is TRBV5-1, the J call TRBJ1-5; perhaps TRBD1 as D (6 bases). Germline V gives CDR1 SGHRS, CDR2 YFSETQ. This CDR3 spans 16 amino acids. Trimming pared 3 bases from V and 2 bases from J, leaving 15 bases between. The DNA for the CDR3 is TGCGCCAGCAGCTATACTGATCCAGGGGGCAATCAGCCCCAGCATTTT. It translates to CASSYTDPGGNQPQHF.

V usage is TRBV11-2 and J usage is TRBJ1-6; D is perhaps TRBD1 (6 bases). CDR1 and CDR2 from the germline V gene are SGHAT and FQNNGV. V was pared by 1 base and J by 4 bases, with 8 bases between. This CDR3 has 15 amino acids. The CDR3 loop reads CASSLVRGYNSPLHF. The CDR3, as DNA: TGTGCCAGCAGCTTAGTCAGGGGATATAATTCACCCCTCCACTTT.

The chain uses TRBV11-3 and TRBJ2-3, with D perhaps matching TRBD1 (6 bases). Germline V gene data show CDR1 as SGHNT and CDR2 as YENEEA. The CDR3 is 12 residues long. Trimming shortened V by 8 bases and J by 3 bases, and 9 bases separated the two germline ends. This CDR3 is CASEGETDTQYF. The CDR3 DNA sequence: TGTGCCAGCGAGGGGGAGACAGATACGCAGTATTTT.

The chain couples TRBV19 to TRBJ1-2; the D is unclear. The CDR3 spans 15 residues. The ends were cut back, 3 bases at V and 0 bases at J, with 11 bases in the middle. Germline V gives CDR1 LNHDA, CDR2 SQIVND (reference sequence). The CDR3 spells CASSMPVLPNYGYTF. In DNA form, the CDR3 reads TGTGCCAGTAGTATGCCGGTTCTCCCTAACTATGGCTACACCTTC.

The chain combines TRBV6-5 with TRBJ1-2; a weak D match, TRBD1 (5 bases). Germline V gene lookup returns CDR1 MNHEY and CDR2 SVGAGI. Trimming pared 2 bases from V and 4 bases from J, leaving 11 bases between. The CDR3 runs 14 residues. Here the CDR3 DNA reads TGTGCCAGCAGTTACACCCCCGGGGGCTATGGCTACACCTTC. It translates to CASSYTPGGYGYTF.

This clone has at least ten counts. The chain uses TRBV29-1 and TRBJ1-2, with 8 bases fitting TRBD1. Germline V lookup: CDR1 SQVTM, CDR2 ANQGSEA. V lost 8 bases and J lost 1; bases outside the gene matches: 6. CDR3 size: 13 residues. CDR3 bases: TGCAGCTTCCGGGACAGGAATAACTATGGCTACACCTTC. This codes for CSFRDRNNYGYTF.

The chain links TRBV7-9 to TRBJ1-1; TRBD1 might be the D (5 bases). Germline V gene data show CDR1 as SEHNR and CDR2 as FQNEAQ (reference sequence). Trimming took 1 base from V and 4 from J, leaving 13 bases between them. The CDR3 has 15 amino acids. CDR3 nucleotides: TGTGCCAGCAGCTTAGAACAGGCCAAGAGCACTGAAGCTTTCTTT. Translating it yields CASSLEQAKSTEAFF.

V and J are TRBV4-3 and TRBJ2-5; D is perhaps TRBD2 (6 bases). This CDR3 has 18 residues. Germline V gives CDR1 LGHNA, CDR2 YSLEER. Trimming cost V 0 bases and J 6 bases, with 23 bases left between them. CDR3 region: CASSQDLLLGGLEQTQYF. Here the CDR3 DNA reads TGCGCCAGCAGCCAAGATCTCCTCCTGGGGGGTCTCGAACAGACCCAGTACTTC.

This chain links TRBV30 with TRBJ2-1; TRBD2 is a possible D gene (5 bases). Trimming shortened V by 5 bases and J by 7 bases, and 15 bases separated the two germline ends. The CDR3 sequence is 13 residues long. The germline CDR1 and CDR2 sequences are GTSNPN and SVGIG (reference sequence). The DNA for the CDR3 is TGTGCCTGGGGCCTTCCACCGGGGAATGAGCAGTTCTTC. The encoded protein is CAWGLPPGNEQFF. The variable domain in full, completed from reference TRBV30 and TRBJ2-1, reads SQTIHQWPATLVQPVGSPLSLECTVEGTSNPNLYWYRQAAGRGLQLLFYSVGIGQISSEVPQNLSASRPQDRQFILSSKKLLLSDSGFYLCAWGLPPGNEQFFGPGTRLTVL.

This sequence joins TRBV5-1 and TRBJ2-3; no firm D call. This CDR3 comprises 13 residues. V dropped 0 bases and J dropped 5 bases, with 7 bases sitting between them. The germline V gene encodes CDR1 SGHRS and CDR2 YFSETQ. The CDR3 here is CASSLDPGDTQYF. The CDR3 DNA reads TGCGCCAGCAGCTTGGACCCCGGAGATACGCAGTATTTT.

V gene TRBV18 combines with J gene TRBJ1-6; unclear D gene. Trimming left V 3 bases short and J 8 bases short, with 11 bases between. This CDR3 has 14 residues. Germline CDR1 is KGHSH and CDR2 is LQKENI. The DNA of the CDR3 is TGTGCCAGCTCACCCGGGGTAAGGGATTCACCCCTCCACTTT. It translates to CASSPGVRDSPLHF. The variable domain in full, completed from reference TRBV18 and TRBJ1-6, reads NAGVMQNPRHLVRRRGQEARLRCSPMKGHSHVYWYRQLPEEGLKFMVYLQKENIIDESGMPKERFSAEFPKEGPSILRIQQVVRGDSAAYFCASSPGVRDSPLHFGNGTRLTVT.

The rearrangement uses TRBV7-3 and TRBJ1-2, with D possibly being TRBD1 (5 bases). This CDR3 contains 14 residues. Germline V gene sequence: CDR1 SGHTA, CDR2 FQGTGA. V was clipped by 3 bases and J by 1 base, with 9 bases between them. The CDR3, as DNA: TGTGCCAGCAGCTTCAGGGATTTTAACTATGGCTACACCTTC. Residues: CASSFRDFNYGYTF.

The chain carries TRBV4-1 and TRBJ2-4; D is perhaps TRBD1 (6 bases). V shed 0 bases and J shed 5 bases, with 11 bases lying between them. Looked up from germline, CDR1 is MGHRA and CDR2 is YSYEKL. The CDR3 runs to 15 residues. CDR3 in DNA: TGCGCCAGCAGCCAAGATTTGGGGGCCCAAAACATTCAGTACTTC. This encodes CASSQDLGAQNIQYF.

CDR3 in DNA: TGTGCCAGCAGCCCTGAAGCCGTAGCGGGGGGGCGCGCCGGGGAGCTGTTTTTT. It translates to CASSPEAVAGGRAGELFF. The chain is built from TRBV7-6 and TRBJ2-2; 11 nucleotides align to TRBD2. The germline CDR1 and CDR2 sequences are SGHVS and FNYEAQ. The V gene end was trimmed by 5 bases and the J gene end by 6 bases; junction bases not matched to a gene: 14. CDR3 size: 18 residues.

The chain is built from TRBV4-3 and TRBJ1-1; tentatively, D is TRBD1 (6 bases). The V and J ends lost 0 bases and 7 bases respectively, with 9 bases between them. The CDR3 is 13 residues long. In germline, CDR1 is LGHNA, CDR2 YSLEER. CDR3 DNA: TGCGCCAGCAGCCAAGAGGACAGAGTTGAAGCTTTCTTT. Encoded protein: CASSQEDRVEAFF.

J is TRBJ2-7 and V is TRBV19, with 12 nucleotides matching TRBD1. Germline CDR1 LNHDA, CDR2 SQIVND (reference sequence). V was pared by 4 bases and J by 6 bases, with 7 bases of the junction left unmatched. The CDR3 is 15 residues long. The CDR3 DNA reads TGTGCCAGTAGTAGACCGGGACAGGGGGCAGGCGAGCAGTACTTC. Translating it yields CASSRPGQGAGEQYF.

The chain joins TRBV30 to TRBJ1-4; 9 nucleotides agree with TRBD1. The V gene end was trimmed by 3 bases and the J gene end by 8 bases; junction bases not matched to a gene: 4. Germline-derived CDR1 and CDR2 are GTSNPN and SVGIG (reference sequence). This CDR3 is built from 13 residues. The CDR3: CAWSGQGREKLFF. Written as DNA, the CDR3 is TGTGCCTGGAGCGGACAGGGGAGGGAAAAACTGTTTTTT.

This chain joins TRBV7-6 and TRBJ1-1; D gene uncertain. Germline V lookup: CDR1 SGHVS, CDR2 FNYEAQ. Trimming cost V 1 base and J 4 bases, with 13 bases left between them. CDR3 length equals 15 residues. Here the CDR3 reads CASSLEDIPATEAFF. For the CDR3, the DNA is TGTGCCAGCAGCTTAGAAGACATCCCGGCCACTGAAGCTTTCTTT.

The chain recombines TRBV5-1 with TRBJ2-1; TRBD2 matches at 8 bases. The CDR3 has 16 amino acids. Germline V lookup: CDR1 SGHRS, CDR2 YFSETQ. The ends lost 1 base at V and 1 base at J; junction bases unmatched: 4. The CDR3 sequence: CASSLKGGGSYNEQFF. CDR3 DNA sequence: TGCGCCAGCAGCTTGAAGGGCGGGGGGTCCTACAATGAGCAGTTCTTC. Using reference TRBV5-1 and TRBJ2-1 for the parts outside the CDR3, the full variable domain is KAGVTQTPRYLIKTRGQQVTLSCSPISGHRSVSWYQQTPGQGLQFLFEYFSETQRNKGNFPGRFSGRQFSNSRSEMNVSTLELGDSALYLCASSLKGGGSYNEQFFGPGTRLTVL.

V and J are TRBV4-3 and TRBJ2-1; 8 nucleotides align to TRBD2. The CDR3 length is 16 residues. Germline V gives CDR1 LGHNA, CDR2 YSLEER. V lost 0 bases, J lost 8 bases, and 9 bases stayed unmatched. The CDR3 nucleotides read TGCGCCAGCAGCCAAGATCTCGGACTAGCTTCGGATGAGCAGTTCTTC. The encoded protein is CASSQDLGLASDEQFF.

This clone has just one count. The chain links TRBV19 to TRBJ2-1; the match to TRBD2 covers 8 bases. The CDR3 loop spans 16 amino acids. V lost 4 bases and J lost 6; bases outside the gene matches: 11. CDR1 and CDR2 from the germline V gene are LNHDA and SQIVND (reference sequence). The CDR3 reads CASSNPSGGGINEQFF. The CDR3 nucleotides read TGTGCCAGTAGTAACCCTTCCGGGGGGGGGATCAATGAGCAGTTCTTC.

This clone turned up a few times. The chain is built from TRBV7-9 and TRBJ1-5, with D perhaps matching TRBD1 (6 bases). CDR1 and CDR2 (germline): SEHNR, FQNEAQ (reference sequence). This CDR3 has 14 residues. Between the trimmed V and J ends, which lost 1 base and 4 bases, there was a span of 8 bases. CDR3 sequence: CASSLGTVNQPQHF. CDR3 in DNA: TGTGCCAGCAGCTTAGGGACAGTTAATCAGCCCCAGCATTTT.

The chain recombines TRBV18 with TRBJ2-7, with TRBD1 matching over 7 bases. This CDR3 has 14 residues. After removal of 2 bases from V and 2 bases from J, the junction contained 3 bases not matched to a gene. Per germline, CDR1 KGHSH and CDR2 LQKENI. CDR3 in amino acids: CASSPTGTAYEQYF. The CDR3 DNA is TGTGCCAGCTCACCAACCGGGACAGCCTACGAGCAGTACTTC. Based on the CDR3 plus reference TRBV18 and TRBJ2-7, the full variable domain is NAGVMQNPRHLVRRRGQEARLRCSPMKGHSHVYWYRQLPEEGLKFMVYLQKENIIDESGMPKERFSAEFPKEGPSILRIQQVVRGDSAAYFCASSPTGTAYEQYFGPGTRLTVT.

Only a few counts were recorded for this clone. The rearrangement links TRBV2 to TRBJ1-6; 10 positions match TRBD1. V gave up 4 bases and J gave up 2 bases; unmatched junction bases: 5. Germline V CDR1 and CDR2: SNHLY, FYNNEI. This CDR3 comprises 17 residues. CDR3 DNA sequence: TGTGCCAGCAGTGGAGGACAGGGGGTCGCCTATAATTCACCCCTCCACTTT. Translating it yields CASSGGQGVAYNSPLHF.